Listed below are T cell receptor beta chains from one sample, sequenced in a study of CD4 T cells in relation to SARS-CoV-2 and coronaviruses. These receptors have no known antigen. The table came from immunoSEQ multiplex PCR; TCRdb's copy has only in-frame clones and leaves some out. The table records some 21,000 clones, 76% of them present only once. Sequenced: CD4+ T cells from PBMCs, cultured in vitro. These receptors came from a human donor in good health. The CDR3 runs from the conserved cysteine through the conserved F or W. D genes are given only for firm matches. Expanded clones are given a class, and other clones once, few, many or no size at all.

clone_size	d_call	j_call	v_call	cdr3_length	cdr3_nt	cdr3_aa
few	TRBD2	TRBJ2-7	TRBV7-6	15	TGTGCCAGCAGTCCAACTAGCGGGGTCTCCTACGAGCAGTACTTC	CASSPTSGVSYEQYF
-	-	TRBJ2-5	TRBV7-9	12	TGTGCCAGCAGGAGGGACACCGAGACCCAGTACTTC	CASRRDTETQYF
few	-	TRBJ2-1	TRBV7-2	15	TGTGCCAGCAGCTTAGGGTGGGAGCTCTTGAATGAGCAGTTCTTC	CASSLGWELLNEQFF
-	-	TRBJ1-2	TRBV3-1/TRBV3-2	14	TGTGCCAGCAGCCAGGGGACAATCAACTATGGCTACACCTTC	CASSQGTINYGYTF
-	TRBD1	TRBJ2-1	TRBV7-3	16	TGTGCCAGCAGCGCCACGACAGGGGGTTGGGACAATGAGCAGTTCTTC	CASSATTGGWDNEQFF
-	-	TRBJ2-3	TRBV18	15	TGTGCCAGCTCACCACGACAGGAACGCACAGATACGCAGTATTTT	CASSPRQERTDTQYF
-	TRBD1	TRBJ2-7	TRBV5-1	15	TGCGCCAGCAGCTGGGATGGGGACAGGTCCTACGAGCAGTACTTC	CASSWDGDRSYEQYF
few	-	TRBJ2-1	TRBV15	13	TGTGCCACCAGCCCAAGGAAAGGCAATGAGCAGTTCTTC	CATSPRKGNEQFF
-	TRBD2	TRBJ2-7	TRBV7-3	15	TGTGCCAGCAGCTCCGTCGTGGGAGGGTCTCACGAGCAGTACTTC	CASSSVVGGSHEQYF
-	-	TRBJ2-4	TRBV6-1	17	TGTGCCAGCAGTGAATGGAGCGGGTTAGGGGCCAAAAACATTCAGTACTTC	CASSEWSGLGAKNIQYF
once	TRBD1	TRBJ2-7	TRBV5-4	15	TGTGCCAGCAGCCATACCGGGACAGGGGGCTACGAGCAGTACTTC	CASSHTGTGGYEQYF
-	-	TRBJ1-2	TRBV6-5	14	TGTGCCAGCAGTTATGCGAGGGAAGGCTATGGCTACACCTTC	CASSYAREGYGYTF
-	-	TRBJ2-3	TRBV30	11	TGTGCCTGGAGTGTAACAGATACGCAGTATTTT	CAWSVTDTQYF
-	-	TRBJ1-5	TRBV6-5	13	TGTGCCAGCAGCCAGGATAGCAATCAGCCCCAGCATTTT	CASSQDSNQPQHF
-	TRBD1	TRBJ2-5	TRBV25-1	16	TGTGCCAGCAGTGAAAGACCGGGACAGGTACACGAGACCCAGTACTTC	CASSERPGQVHETQYF
-	-	TRBJ1-2	TRBV29-1	13	TGCAGCGTCGCCGACGACCGATACTATGGCTACACCTTC	CSVADDRYYGYTF
-	-	TRBJ2-7	TRBV18	15	TGTGCCAGCTCACGATCGGACCTGGGCTCCTACGAGCAGTACTTC	CASSRSDLGSYEQYF
-	-	TRBJ2-2	TRBV24-1	13	TGTGCCACCAGTGCCTTAGCCGCGGGGGAGCTGTTTTTT	CATSALAAGELFF
-	TRBD1	TRBJ2-7	TRBV6-5	15	TGTGCCAGCAGTTACTCAGGACAGGGGGGTTACGAGCAGTACTTC	CASSYSGQGGYEQYF
-	-	TRBJ2-7	TRBV9	15	TGTGCCAGCAGCCCGCGGATGACGTCGAACTACGAGCAGTACTTC	CASSPRMTSNYEQYF
-	-	TRBJ1-1	TRBV6-5	15	TGTGCCAGCTCCCTCCCTGGGGCCCGGAACACTGAAGCTTTCTTT	CASSLPGARNTEAFF
once	-	TRBJ2-7	TRBV5-1	14	TGCGCCAGCGCCGTGGTGGGGGGCGAGTACGAGCAGTACTTC	CASAVVGGEYEQYF
-	-	TRBJ1-2	TRBV6-5	13	TGTGCCAGCAGTCCTAGTTGGACAGATGGCTACACCTTC	CASSPSWTDGYTF
large	-	TRBJ2-2	TRBV27	14	TGTGCCAGCATGCGTCCTGCGAACACCGGGGAGCTGTTTTTT	CASMRPANTGELFF
-	-	TRBJ1-6	TRBV7-9	15	TGTGCCAGCAGCGCCCCGGGACTGAGAAATTCACCCCTCCACTTT	CASSAPGLRNSPLHF
once	-	TRBJ2-1	TRBV6-5	12	TGTGCCAGCATATCTACGTCCGGTGAGCAGTTCTTC	CASISTSGEQFF
once	-	TRBJ2-3	TRBV24-1	13	TGTGCCACCAGTGATTTGCGGGGGCGGGGGCAGTATTTT	CATSDLRGRGQYF
-	TRBD2	TRBJ2-7	TRBV2	16	TGTGCCAGCAGTCCCACGAAGCGGGAGGGCTCCTTTTGGCAGTACTTC	CASSPTKREGSFWQYF
-	-	TRBJ1-1	TRBV5-4	18	TGTGCCAGCAGACGAGAGGGTGCTGGGAAGTTTATGAACACTGAAGCTTTCTTT	CASRREGAGKFMNTEAFF
few	-	TRBJ2-1	TRBV19	11	TGTGCCAGTAGTATTTTCGATGAGCAGTTCTTC	CASSIFDEQFF
-	-	TRBJ1-1	TRBV6-5	15	TGTGCCAGCAGTTACCAGGCAGGGGCGGACACTGAAGCTTTCTTT	CASSYQAGADTEAFF
-	TRBD2	TRBJ2-4	TRBV9	14	TGTGCCAGCAGCGCGGGACTAGCGAAAAACATTCAGTACTTC	CASSAGLAKNIQYF
-	-	TRBJ2-3	TRBV5-4	17	TGTGCCAGCAGCTTAGGGATGAGGCGGGGTAGCACAGATACGCAGTATTTT	CASSLGMRRGSTDTQYF
-	-	TRBJ2-3	TRBV7-9	14	TGTGCCAGCAGCTTACAAAGTCTCACAGATACGCAGTATTTT	CASSLQSLTDTQYF
-	-	TRBJ2-1	TRBV25-1	12	TGTGCCAGCAGCGCCATAGGTAATGAGCAGTTCTTC	CASSAIGNEQFF
few	TRBD1	TRBJ1-5	TRBV3-1/TRBV3-2	13	TGTGCCAGCAGCCTTACAGGGGTTCAGCCCCAGCATTTT	CASSLTGVQPQHF
-	-	TRBJ1-6	TRBV30	11	TGTGCCTGGGGGACGGGGTCACCCCTCCACTTT	CAWGTGSPLHF
-	-	TRBJ1-1	TRBV5-1	13	TGCGCCAGCAGCTTGGTTCTTGGGGGGGAAGCTTTCTTT	CASSLVLGGEAFF
-	-	TRBJ1-4	TRBV11-2	15	TGTGCCAGCAGCGCCGGGACACATCCTAATGAAAAACTGTTTTTT	CASSAGTHPNEKLFF
-	-	TRBJ1-1	TRBV4-2	15	TGTGCCAGCAGCCGGACAGTGACTTTGAACACTGAAGCTTTCTTT	CASSRTVTLNTEAFF
-	TRBD2	TRBJ2-3	TRBV6-5	15	TGTGCCAGCAGTTGGTCTAGCGGGAGCACAGATACGCAGTATTTT	CASSWSSGSTDTQYF
-	-	TRBJ1-5	TRBV19	14	TGTGCCAGTAGTATTATGGGGGGGTACCAGCCCCAGCATTTT	CASSIMGGYQPQHF
-	-	TRBJ2-6	TRBV30	14	TGTGCCTGGAGCCGAGGGGCCGGGGCCAACGTCCTGACTTTC	CAWSRGAGANVLTF
-	TRBD1	TRBJ1-2	TRBV3-1/TRBV3-2	14	TGTGCCAGCAGACAGGGACCGGGACAGGGTGAGAACACCTTC	CASRQGPGQGENTF
-	-	TRBJ2-2	TRBV12-5	15	TGTGCTAGTGGTCCCCGGGACTTATACACCGGGGAGCTGTTTTTT	CASGPRDLYTGELFF
-	TRBD1	TRBJ2-1	TRBV7-9	13	TGTGCCAGCAGCCGGGACAGGGTGGATGAGCAGTTCTTC	CASSRDRVDEQFF
-	-	TRBJ1-5	TRBV19	15	TGTGCCAGTAGTATAGGGGGGGCCTTCAATCAGCCCCAGCATTTT	CASSIGGAFNQPQHF
-	-	TRBJ1-2	TRBV25-1	16	TGTGCCAGCAGTGCCGGTCCAGGGGCAGAGAACTATGGCTACACCTTC	CASSAGPGAENYGYTF
-	-	TRBJ2-1	TRBV28	15	TGTGCCAGCCGCAAGGCGGGCAGAATGAACAATGAGCAGTTCTTC	CASRKAGRMNNEQFF
-	-	TRBJ2-3	TRBV5-1	15	TGCGCCAGCAGCCAAACCGGGTCAGGTGGCGATACGCAGTATTTT	CASSQTGSGGDTQYF
-	TRBD1	TRBJ2-5	TRBV5-5	14	TGTGCCAGCAGCTTGGTTGGACAGGGAGAGACCCAGTACTTC	CASSLVGQGETQYF
-	TRBD1	TRBJ2-7	TRBV9	15	TGTGCCAGCAGCCCAGGGACAGCCATCTCCTACGAGCAGTACTTC	CASSPGTAISYEQYF
few	-	TRBJ1-3	TRBV5-1	15	TGCGCCAGCAGCTTGGTGGGGTTGGCTGGAAACACCATATATTTT	CASSLVGLAGNTIYF
-	-	TRBJ2-6	TRBV10-3	19	TGTGCCATCAGTGATAATATTGGGACTCCCCACGGGAGGGCCAACGTCCTGACTTTC	CAISDNIGTPHGRANVLTF